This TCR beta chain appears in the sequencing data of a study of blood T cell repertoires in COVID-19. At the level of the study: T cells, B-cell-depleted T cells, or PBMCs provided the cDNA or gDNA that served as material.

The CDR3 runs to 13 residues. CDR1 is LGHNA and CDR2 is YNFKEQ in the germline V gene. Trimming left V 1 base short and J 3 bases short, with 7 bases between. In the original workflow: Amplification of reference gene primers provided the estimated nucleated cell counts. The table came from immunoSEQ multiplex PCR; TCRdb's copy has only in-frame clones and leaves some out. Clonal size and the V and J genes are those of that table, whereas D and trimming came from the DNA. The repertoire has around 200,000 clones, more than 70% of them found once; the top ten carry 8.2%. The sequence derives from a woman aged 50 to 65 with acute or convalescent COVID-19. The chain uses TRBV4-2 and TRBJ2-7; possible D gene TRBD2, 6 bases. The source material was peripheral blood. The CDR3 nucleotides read TGTGCCAGCAGCCAAGTGGGGGGCTACGAGCAGTACTTC. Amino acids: CASSQVGGYEQYF.